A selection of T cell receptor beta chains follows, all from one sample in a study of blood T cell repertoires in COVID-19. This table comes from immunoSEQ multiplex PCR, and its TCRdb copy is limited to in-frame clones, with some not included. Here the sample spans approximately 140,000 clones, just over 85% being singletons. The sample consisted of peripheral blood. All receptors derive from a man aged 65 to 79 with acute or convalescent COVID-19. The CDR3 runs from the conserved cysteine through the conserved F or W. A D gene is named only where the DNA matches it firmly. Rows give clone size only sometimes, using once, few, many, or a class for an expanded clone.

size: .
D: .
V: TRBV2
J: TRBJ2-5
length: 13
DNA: TGTGCCAGCAGTGAACAGGTCCAAGAGACCCAGTACTTC
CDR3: CASSEQVQETQYF

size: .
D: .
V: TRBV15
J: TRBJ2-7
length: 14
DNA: TGTGCCACCAGCAGAGAGGGGGGGCCCTCCGAGCAGTACTTC
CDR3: CATSREGGPSEQYF

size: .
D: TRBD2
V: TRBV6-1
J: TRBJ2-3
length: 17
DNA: TGTGCCAGCAGTGAGGTAGCGGGAGGTACTAGCACAGATACGCAGTATTTT
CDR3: CASSEVAGGTSTDTQYF

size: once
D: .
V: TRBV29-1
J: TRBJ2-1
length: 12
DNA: TGCAGCGTTGAGTGCAGGGACAATGAGCAGTTCTTC
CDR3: CSVECRDNEQFF

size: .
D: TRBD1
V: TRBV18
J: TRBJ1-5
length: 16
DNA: TGTGCCAGCTCAGCTGACAGGGGGCTGAGCAATCAGCCCCAGCATTTT
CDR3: CASSADRGLSNQPQHF

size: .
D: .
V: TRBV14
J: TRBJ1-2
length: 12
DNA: TGTGCCAGCAGCCAAGATCTCTATGGCTACACCTTC
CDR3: CASSQDLYGYTF

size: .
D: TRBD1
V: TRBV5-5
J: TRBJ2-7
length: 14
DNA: TGTGCCAGCAGCTTGTTGGGACAGTACTACGAGCAGTACTTC
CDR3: CASSLLGQYYEQYF

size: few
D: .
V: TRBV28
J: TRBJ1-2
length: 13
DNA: TGTGCCAGCAGTTTTGGGGGGAACTATGGCTACACCTTC
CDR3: CASSFGGNYGYTF

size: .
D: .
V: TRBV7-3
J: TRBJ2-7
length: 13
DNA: TGTGCCAGCAGCGTGGGAGTGAGCGGCGAGCAGTACTTC
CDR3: CASSVGVSGEQYF

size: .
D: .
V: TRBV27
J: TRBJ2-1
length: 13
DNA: TGTGCCAGCAGTAAACAGGTTTGGAGTGAGCAGTTCTTC
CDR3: CASSKQVWSEQFF

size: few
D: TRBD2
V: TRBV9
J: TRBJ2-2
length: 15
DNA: TGTGCCAGCAGCGTAGGGCTAGCGGGCGACGGGGAGCTGTTTTTT
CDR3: CASSVGLAGDGELFF

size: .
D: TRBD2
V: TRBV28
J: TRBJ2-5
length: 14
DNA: TGTGCCAGCAGCAGGACTAGCGGGACGGAGACCCAGTACTTC
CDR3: CASSRTSGTETQYF

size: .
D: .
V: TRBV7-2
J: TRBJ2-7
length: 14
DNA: TGTGCCAGCAGCCCGGACTATAGCTCCTACGAGCAGTACTTC
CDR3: CASSPDYSSYEQYF

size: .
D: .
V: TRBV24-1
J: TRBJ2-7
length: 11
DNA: TGTGCCACCAGCCTCGGTTACGAGCAGTACTTC
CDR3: CATSLGYEQYF

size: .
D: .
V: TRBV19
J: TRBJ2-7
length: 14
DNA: TGTGCCAGTAGTATAGATCTGACAGCCTACGAGCAGTACTTC
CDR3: CASSIDLTAYEQYF

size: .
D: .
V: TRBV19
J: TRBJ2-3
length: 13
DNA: TGTGCCAGTAGTTTAAGACTATCAGATACGCAGTATTTT
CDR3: CASSLRLSDTQYF

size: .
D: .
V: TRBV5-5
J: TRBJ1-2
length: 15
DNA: TGTGCCAGCAGCTTGGGACTGACTTCTAACTATGGCTACACCTTC
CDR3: CASSLGLTSNYGYTF

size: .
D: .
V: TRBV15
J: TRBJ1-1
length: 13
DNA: TGTGCCACCAGCAGCCCTCTAAACACTGAAGCTTTCTTT
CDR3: CATSSPLNTEAFF

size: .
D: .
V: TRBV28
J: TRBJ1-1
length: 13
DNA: TGTGCCAGCAGTTTGGAACAGTTCACTGAAGCTTTCTTT
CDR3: CASSLEQFTEAFF

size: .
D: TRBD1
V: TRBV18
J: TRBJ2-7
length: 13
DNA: TGTGCCAGCTCTCCAGGACAGGTCTGGGAGCAGTACTTC
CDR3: CASSPGQVWEQYF

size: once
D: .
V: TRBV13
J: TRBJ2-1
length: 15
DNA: TGTGCCAGCAGCCAAGGCGGAGTTGCTTACAATGAGCAGTTCTTC
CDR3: CASSQGGVAYNEQFF

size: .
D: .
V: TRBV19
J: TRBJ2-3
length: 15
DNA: TGTGCCAGTAGAGGATTAGCGACTAGCACAGATACGCAGTATTTT
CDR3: CASRGLATSTDTQYF

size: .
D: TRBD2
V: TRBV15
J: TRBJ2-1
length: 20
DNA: TGTGCCACCAGCAGAGAAGGGCCGGGACTAGCGGGAGGAAAGTACAATGAGCAGTTCTTC
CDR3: CATSREGPGLAGGKYNEQFF

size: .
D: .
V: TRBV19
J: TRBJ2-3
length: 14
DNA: TGTGCCAGTACCCCAAGAGGGTTCACAGATACGCAGTATTTT
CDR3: CASTPRGFTDTQYF

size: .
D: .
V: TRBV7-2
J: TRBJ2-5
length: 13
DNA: TGTGCCAGCAGCCCCCCCCGGGGAGAGACCCAGTACTTC
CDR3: CASSPPRGETQYF

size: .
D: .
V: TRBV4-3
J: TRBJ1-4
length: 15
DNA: TGCGCCAGCAGCCAAGGAGCAGGGATTAATGAAAAACTGTTTTTT
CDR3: CASSQGAGINEKLFF

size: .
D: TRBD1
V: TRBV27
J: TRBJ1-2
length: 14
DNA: TGTGCCAGCAGTAAATTAACAGGGGTTGGTGGCTACACCTTC
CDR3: CASSKLTGVGGYTF

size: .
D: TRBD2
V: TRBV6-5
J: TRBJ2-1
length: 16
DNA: TGTGCCAGCAGTTACTCCTCTAGCGGATCCTACAATGAGCAGTTCTTC
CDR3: CASSYSSSGSYNEQFF

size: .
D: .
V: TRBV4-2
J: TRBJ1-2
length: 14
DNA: TGTGCCAGCAGCCAAGATTCAGGGAATAACGGCTACACCTTC
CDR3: CASSQDSGNNGYTF

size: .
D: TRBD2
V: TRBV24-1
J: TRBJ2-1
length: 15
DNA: TGTGCCACCAGTGTCATTAGCGGGAGGGCTAATGAGCAGTTCTTC
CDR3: CATSVISGRANEQFF

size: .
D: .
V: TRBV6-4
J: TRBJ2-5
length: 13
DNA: TGTGCCAGCAGTGACCGGGGGTACCAGACCCAGTACTTC
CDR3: CASSDRGYQTQYF

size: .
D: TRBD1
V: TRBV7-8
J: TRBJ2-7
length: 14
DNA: TGTGCCAGCAGCGACAGGGTAAGAAGCTACGAGCAGTACTTC
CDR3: CASSDRVRSYEQYF

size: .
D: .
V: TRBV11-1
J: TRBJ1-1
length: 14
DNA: TGTGCCAGCAGCTTAGATAGGGGTAAGACTGAAGCTTTCTTT
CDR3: CASSLDRGKTEAFF

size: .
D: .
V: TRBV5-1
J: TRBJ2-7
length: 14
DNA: TGCGCCAGCAGCTGGACGACAGGACCCTACGAGCAGTACTTC
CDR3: CASSWTTGPYEQYF

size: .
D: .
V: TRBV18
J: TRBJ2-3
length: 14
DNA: TGTGCCAGCTCACCAGACGGGAATCAAGATACGCAGTATTTT
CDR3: CASSPDGNQDTQYF

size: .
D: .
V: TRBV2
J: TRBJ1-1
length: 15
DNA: TGTGCCAGCAGTAAAGAGGCAGGGGCGAACACTGAAGCTTTCTTT
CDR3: CASSKEAGANTEAFF

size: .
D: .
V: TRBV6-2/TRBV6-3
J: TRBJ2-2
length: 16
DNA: TGTGCCAGCAGTTACCCGTTAGCCGGAGCCAACGGGGAGCTGTTTTTT
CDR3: CASSYPLAGANGELFF

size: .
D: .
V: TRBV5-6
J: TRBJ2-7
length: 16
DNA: TGTGCCAGCAGCTATTCCGGGACTCCTAGCTCCTACGAGCAGTACTTC
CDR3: CASSYSGTPSSYEQYF

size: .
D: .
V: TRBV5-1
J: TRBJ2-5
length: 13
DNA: TGCGCCAGCAGCACTGGGACTCAAGAGACCCAGTACTTC
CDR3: CASSTGTQETQYF

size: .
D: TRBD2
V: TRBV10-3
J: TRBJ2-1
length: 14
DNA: TGTGCCATCAGTGAGCGGACTAGTGGCTATGAGCAGTTCTTC
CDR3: CAISERTSGYEQFF

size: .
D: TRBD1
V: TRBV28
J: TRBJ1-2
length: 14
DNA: TGTGCCAGCAGTTGGTTCAGGGGGCAGGATGGCTACACCTTC
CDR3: CASSWFRGQDGYTF

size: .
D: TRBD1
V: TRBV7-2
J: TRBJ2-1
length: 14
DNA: TGTGCCAGCAGCTCCGACAGGGGGCACAATGAGCAGTTCTTC
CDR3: CASSSDRGHNEQFF

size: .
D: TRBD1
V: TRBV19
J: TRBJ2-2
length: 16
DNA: TGTGCCAGTTCCCTGGGGACAGGGTTCTTCACCGGGGAGCTGTTTTTT
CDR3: CASSLGTGFFTGELFF

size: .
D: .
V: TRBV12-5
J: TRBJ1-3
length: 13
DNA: TGTGCTAGTGCTCGGACAACTGGAAACACCATATATTTT
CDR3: CASARTTGNTIYF

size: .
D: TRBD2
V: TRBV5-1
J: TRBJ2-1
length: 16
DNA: TGCGCCAGCAGCTTGAGGACTAGCGGGAGGTACAATGAGCAGTTCTTC
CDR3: CASSLRTSGRYNEQFF

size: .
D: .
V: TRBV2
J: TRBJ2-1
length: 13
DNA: TGTGCCAGCACCGGACTACCCTACAATGAGCAGTTCTTC
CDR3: CASTGLPYNEQFF

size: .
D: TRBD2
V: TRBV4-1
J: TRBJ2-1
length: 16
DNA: TGCGCCAGCAGCCAAGCCGGGACTAGCGGCTACAATGAGCAGTTCTTC
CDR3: CASSQAGTSGYNEQFF

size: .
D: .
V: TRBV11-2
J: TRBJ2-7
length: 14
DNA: TGTGCCAGCAGCTTGGACTGGAGCTCCTACGAGCAGTACTTC
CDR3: CASSLDWSSYEQYF

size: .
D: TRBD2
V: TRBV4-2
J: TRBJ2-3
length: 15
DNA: TGTGCCAGCAGCCAAGCTTCGCGGGAGGGAGATACGCAGTATTTT
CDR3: CASSQASREGDTQYF

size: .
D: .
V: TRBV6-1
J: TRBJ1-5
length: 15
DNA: TGTGCCAGCAGTGAAGCAGGAGGGTCCTTCCAGCCCCAGCATTTT
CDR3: CASSEAGGSFQPQHF

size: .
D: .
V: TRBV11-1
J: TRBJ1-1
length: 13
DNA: TGTGCCAGCAGCTTGCGGGCATCCGAACTGGCTTTCTTT
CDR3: CASSLRASELAFF